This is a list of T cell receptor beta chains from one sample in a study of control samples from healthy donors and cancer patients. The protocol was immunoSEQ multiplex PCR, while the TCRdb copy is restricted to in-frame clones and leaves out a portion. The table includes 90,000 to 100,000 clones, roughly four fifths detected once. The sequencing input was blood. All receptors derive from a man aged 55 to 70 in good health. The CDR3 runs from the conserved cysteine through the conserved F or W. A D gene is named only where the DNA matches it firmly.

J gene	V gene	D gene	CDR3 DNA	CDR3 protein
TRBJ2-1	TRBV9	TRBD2	TGTGCCAGCAGCGTAGATAGCTTAGCGGGGGGGCCTTCCTACAATGAGCAGTTCTTC	CASSVDSLAGGPSYNEQFF
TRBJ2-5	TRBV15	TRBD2	TGTGCCACCAGCAGCCATCGGGGGGGTCAAGAGACCCAGTACTTC	CATSSHRGGQETQYF
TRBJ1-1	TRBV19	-	TGTGCCAGTAGTGGCGGGGCTGGGTACACTGAAGCTTTCTTT	CASSGGAGYTEAFF
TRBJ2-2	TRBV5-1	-	TGCGCCAGCAGCCCGGACGACGTACCCCGGGAGCTGTTTTTT	CASSPDDVPRELFF
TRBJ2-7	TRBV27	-	TGTGCCAGCAGTTTCGATGTAGCGGTTAGCTCCTACGAGCAGTACTTC	CASSFDVAVSSYEQYF
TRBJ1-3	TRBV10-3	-	TGTGCCATCAGCCATGACCGGGTTCCTGGAAACACCATATATTTT	CAISHDRVPGNTIYF
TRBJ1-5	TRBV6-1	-	TGTGCCAGCAGTGAAGTTCCGGACAGTAATCAGCCCCAGCATTTT	CASSEVPDSNQPQHF
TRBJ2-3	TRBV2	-	TGTGCCAGCAAAGTATACACAGATACGCAGTATTTT	CASKVYTDTQYF
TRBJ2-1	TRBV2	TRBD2	TGTGCCAGCAAAAAAAGACTAGCGGGGGGACTCTACAATGAGCAGTTCTTC	CASKKRLAGGLYNEQFF
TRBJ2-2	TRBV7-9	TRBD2	TGTGCCAGCAGCTGGATAGCGGGAGGGGACACCGGGGAGCTGTTTTTT	CASSWIAGGDTGELFF
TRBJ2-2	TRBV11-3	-	TGTGCCAGCAGCTTAGACAGGGGGAACACCGGGGAGCTGTTTTTT	CASSLDRGNTGELFF
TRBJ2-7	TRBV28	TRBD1	TGTGCCAGTGGGGGACAGGAGTACGAGCAGTACTTC	CASGGQEYEQYF
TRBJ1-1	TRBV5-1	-	TGCGCCAGCAGCTTGGAGGGTCCCCGGGAGGCTTTCTTT	CASSLEGPREAFF
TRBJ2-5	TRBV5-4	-	TGTGCCAGCAGCCCATTGGGTGGAGGGCTCCCTCAAGAGACCCAGTACTTC	CASSPLGGGLPQETQYF
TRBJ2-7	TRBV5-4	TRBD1	TGTGCCAGCAGCTTGAGTCAGGGGGCGGCATACGAGCAGTACTTC	CASSLSQGAAYEQYF
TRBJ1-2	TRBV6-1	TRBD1	TGTGCCAGCAGTGAAGCGGGGACAGGGGACTATGGCTACACCTTC	CASSEAGTGDYGYTF
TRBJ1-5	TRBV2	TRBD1	TGTGCCAGCAGTGGACAGGGGAGTAGCAATCAGCCCCAGCATTTT	CASSGQGSSNQPQHF
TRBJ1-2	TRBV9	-	TGTGCCAGCAGCGTAGAAGGGGTCGGCTACACCTTC	CASSVEGVGYTF
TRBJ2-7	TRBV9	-	TGTGCCAGCAGCCCACGGGTCGGCTCCTACGAGCAGTACTTC	CASSPRVGSYEQYF
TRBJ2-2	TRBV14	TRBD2	TGTGCCAGCAGCCAGGGAGGGTACACCGGGGAGCTGTTTTTT	CASSQGGYTGELFF
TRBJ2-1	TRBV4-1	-	TGCGCCAGCAGCCCGACACAGGACCCACGAAATGAGCAGTTCTTC	CASSPTQDPRNEQFF
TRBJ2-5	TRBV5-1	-	TGCGCCAGCAGCGCGGATGCGTTCCAAGAGACCCAGTACTTC	CASSADAFQETQYF
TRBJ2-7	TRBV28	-	TGTGCCAGCACTCTGCTGCGGGGGCCCGGGGCCCACGAGCAGTACTTC	CASTLLRGPGAHEQYF
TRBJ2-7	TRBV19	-	TGTGCCAGTAGTCCCCCAGGCATAAACAAGGCCTACGAGCAGTACTTC	CASSPPGINKAYEQYF
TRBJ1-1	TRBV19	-	TGTGCCACGACAAGAGCTCGGAACACTGAAGCTTTCTTT	CATTRARNTEAFF
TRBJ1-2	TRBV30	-	TGTGCCTGGAGGTCCGGGGGTGGCTACACCTTC	CAWRSGGGYTF
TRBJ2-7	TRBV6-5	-	TGTGCCAGCAGTTATGGGGGAGGTACGGGGACTGACGAGCAGTACTTC	CASSYGGGTGTDEQYF
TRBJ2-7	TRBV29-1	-	TGCAGCGTTAGTGACGGCTACGAGCAGTACTTC	CSVSDGYEQYF
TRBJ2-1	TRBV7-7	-	TGTGCCAGCAGCTTGCAGGGGGGTAGGAATGAGCAGTTCTTC	CASSLQGGRNEQFF